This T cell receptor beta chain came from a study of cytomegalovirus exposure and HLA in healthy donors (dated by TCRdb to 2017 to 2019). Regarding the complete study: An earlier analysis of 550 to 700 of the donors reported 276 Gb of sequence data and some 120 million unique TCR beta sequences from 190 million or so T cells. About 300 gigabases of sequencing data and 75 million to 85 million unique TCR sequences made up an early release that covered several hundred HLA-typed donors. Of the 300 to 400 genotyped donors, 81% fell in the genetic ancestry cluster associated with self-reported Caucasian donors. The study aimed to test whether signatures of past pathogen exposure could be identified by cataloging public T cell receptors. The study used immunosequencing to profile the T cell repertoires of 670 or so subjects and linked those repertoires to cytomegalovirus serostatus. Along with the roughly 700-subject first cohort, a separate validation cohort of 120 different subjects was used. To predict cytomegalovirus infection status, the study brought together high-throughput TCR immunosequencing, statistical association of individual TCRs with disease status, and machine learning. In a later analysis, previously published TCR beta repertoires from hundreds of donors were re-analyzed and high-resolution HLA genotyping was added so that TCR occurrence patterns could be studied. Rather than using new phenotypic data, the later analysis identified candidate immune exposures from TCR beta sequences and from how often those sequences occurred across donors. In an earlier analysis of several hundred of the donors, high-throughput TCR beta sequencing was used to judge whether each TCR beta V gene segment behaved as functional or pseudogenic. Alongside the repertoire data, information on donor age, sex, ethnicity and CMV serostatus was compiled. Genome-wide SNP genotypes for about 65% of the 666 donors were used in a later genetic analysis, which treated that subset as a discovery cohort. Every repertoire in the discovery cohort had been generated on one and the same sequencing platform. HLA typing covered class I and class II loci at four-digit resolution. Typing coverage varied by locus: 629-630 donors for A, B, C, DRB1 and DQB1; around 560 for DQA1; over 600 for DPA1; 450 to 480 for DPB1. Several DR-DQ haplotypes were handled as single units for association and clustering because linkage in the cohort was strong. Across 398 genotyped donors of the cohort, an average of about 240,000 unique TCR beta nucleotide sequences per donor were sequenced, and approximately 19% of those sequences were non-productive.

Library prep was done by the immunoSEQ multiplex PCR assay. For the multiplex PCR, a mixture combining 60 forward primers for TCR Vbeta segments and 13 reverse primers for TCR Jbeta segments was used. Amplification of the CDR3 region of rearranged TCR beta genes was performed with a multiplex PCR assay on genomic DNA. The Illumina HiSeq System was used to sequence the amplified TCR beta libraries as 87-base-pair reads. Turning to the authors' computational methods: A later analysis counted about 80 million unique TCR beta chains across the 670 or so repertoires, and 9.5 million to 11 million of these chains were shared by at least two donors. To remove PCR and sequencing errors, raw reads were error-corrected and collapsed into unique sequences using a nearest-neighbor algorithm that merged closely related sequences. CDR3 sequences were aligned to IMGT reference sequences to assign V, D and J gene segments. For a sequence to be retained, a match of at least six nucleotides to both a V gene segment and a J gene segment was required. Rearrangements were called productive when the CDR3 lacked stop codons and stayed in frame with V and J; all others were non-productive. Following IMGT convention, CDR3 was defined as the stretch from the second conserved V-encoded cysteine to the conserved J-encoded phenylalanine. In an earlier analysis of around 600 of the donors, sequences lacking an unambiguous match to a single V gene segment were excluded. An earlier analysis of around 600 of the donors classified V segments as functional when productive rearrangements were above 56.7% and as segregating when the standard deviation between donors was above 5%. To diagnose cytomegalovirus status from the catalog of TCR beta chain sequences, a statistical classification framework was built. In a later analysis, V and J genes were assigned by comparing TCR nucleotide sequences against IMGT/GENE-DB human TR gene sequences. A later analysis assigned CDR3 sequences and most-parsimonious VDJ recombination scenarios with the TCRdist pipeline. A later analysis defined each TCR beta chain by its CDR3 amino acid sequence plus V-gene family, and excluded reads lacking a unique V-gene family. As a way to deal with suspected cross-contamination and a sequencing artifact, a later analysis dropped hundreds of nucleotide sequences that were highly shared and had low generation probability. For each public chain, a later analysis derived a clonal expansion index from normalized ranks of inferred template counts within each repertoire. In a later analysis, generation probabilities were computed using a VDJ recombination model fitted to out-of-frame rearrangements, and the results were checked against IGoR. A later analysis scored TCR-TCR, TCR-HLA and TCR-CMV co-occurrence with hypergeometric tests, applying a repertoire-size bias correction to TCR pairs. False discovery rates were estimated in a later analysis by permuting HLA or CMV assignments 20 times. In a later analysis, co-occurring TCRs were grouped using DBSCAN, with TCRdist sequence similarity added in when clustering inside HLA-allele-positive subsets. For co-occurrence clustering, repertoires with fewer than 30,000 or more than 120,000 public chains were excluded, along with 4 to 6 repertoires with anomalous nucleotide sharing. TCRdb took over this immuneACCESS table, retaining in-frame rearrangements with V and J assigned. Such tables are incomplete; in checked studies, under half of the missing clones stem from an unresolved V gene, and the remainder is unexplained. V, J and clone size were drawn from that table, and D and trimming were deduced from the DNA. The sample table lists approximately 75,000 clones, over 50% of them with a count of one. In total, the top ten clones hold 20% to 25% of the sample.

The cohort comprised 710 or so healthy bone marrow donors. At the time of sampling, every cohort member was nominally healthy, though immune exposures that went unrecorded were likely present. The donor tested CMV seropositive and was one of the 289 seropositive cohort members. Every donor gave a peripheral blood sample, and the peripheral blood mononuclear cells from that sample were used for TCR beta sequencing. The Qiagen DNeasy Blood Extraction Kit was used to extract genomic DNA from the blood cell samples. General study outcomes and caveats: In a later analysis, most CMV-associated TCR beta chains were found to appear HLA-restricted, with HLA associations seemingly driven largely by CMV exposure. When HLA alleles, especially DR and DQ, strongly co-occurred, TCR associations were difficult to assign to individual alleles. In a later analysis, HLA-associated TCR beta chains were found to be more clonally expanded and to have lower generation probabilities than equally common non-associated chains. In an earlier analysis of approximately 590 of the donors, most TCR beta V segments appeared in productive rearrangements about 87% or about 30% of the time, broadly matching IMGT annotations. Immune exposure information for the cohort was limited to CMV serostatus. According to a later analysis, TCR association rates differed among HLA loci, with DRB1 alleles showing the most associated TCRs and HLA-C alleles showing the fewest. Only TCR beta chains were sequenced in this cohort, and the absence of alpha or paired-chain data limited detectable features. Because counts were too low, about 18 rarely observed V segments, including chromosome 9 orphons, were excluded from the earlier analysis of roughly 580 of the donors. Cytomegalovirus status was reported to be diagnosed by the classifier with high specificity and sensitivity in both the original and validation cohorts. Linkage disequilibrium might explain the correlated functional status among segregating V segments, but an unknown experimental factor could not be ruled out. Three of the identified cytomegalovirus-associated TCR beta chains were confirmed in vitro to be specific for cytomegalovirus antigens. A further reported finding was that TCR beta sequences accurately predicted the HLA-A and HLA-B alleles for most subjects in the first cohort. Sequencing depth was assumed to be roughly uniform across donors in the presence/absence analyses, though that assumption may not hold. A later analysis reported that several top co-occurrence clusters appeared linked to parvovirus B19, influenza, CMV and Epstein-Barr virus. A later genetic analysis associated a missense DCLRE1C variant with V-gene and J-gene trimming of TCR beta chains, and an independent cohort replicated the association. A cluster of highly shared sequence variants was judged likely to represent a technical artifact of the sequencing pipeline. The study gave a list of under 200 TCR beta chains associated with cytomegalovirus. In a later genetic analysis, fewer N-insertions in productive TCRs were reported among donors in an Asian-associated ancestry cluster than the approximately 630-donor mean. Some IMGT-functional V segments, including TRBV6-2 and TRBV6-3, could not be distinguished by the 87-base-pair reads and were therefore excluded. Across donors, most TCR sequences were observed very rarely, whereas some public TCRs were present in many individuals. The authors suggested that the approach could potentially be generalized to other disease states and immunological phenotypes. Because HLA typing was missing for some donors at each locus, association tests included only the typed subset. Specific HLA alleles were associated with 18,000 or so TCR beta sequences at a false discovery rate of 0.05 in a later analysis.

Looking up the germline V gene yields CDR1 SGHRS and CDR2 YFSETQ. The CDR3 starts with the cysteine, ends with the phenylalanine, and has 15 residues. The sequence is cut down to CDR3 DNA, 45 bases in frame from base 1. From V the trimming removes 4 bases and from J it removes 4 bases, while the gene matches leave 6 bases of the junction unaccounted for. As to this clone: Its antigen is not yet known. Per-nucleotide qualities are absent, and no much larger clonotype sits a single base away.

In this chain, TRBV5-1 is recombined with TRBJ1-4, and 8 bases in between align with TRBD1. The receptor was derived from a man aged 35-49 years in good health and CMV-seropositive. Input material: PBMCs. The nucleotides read TGCGCCAGCAGCCCTACGGGACAGGTTAATGAAAAACTGTTTTTT. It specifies CASSPTGQVNEKLFF.